This entry features one TCR beta chain sequence. The antigen remains undetermined. With 4 bases removed from V and 4 bases from J, the gap between germline ends came to 12 bases. This CDR3 has 14 amino acids. The germline V gene has CDR1 SGHRS and CDR2 YFSETQ. This sample was taken from a study of early T cells in non-severe SARS-CoV-2 infection. Study-wide context: Sequencing was performed on bulk RNA from unsorted whole blood, leaving chains unpaired. Findings of the study overall: CD4 and private specificities were missed by VDJdb matching, which favored anti-spike CD8 responses.

Researchers attached unique molecular identifiers to individual cDNA molecules. Using its own MiXCR run on the 5' RACE reads, TCRdb lists one record per CDR3 protein. The repertoire consists of about 30,000 distinct CDR3 sequences, with approximately 5.6% occurring once and the leading ten covering around 3.8%. The chain combines TRBV5-1 with TRBJ1-5; no firm D call. This TCR was recovered from an adult who was a healthcare worker with PCR-confirmed SARS-CoV-2 infection or an uninfected control (not recorded which). The source material was whole blood. The CDR3 reads CASSLGPLNQPQHF. The CDR3 nucleotides are TGCGCCAGCAGCCTTGGACCGCTAAATCAGCCCCAGCATTTT. Together with reference TRBV5-1 and TRBJ1-5, the CDR3 gives the full variable domain: KAGVTQTPRYLIKTRGQQVTLSCSPISGHRSVSWYQQTPGQGLQFLFEYFSETQRNKGNFPGRFSGRQFSNSRSEMNVSTLELGDSALYLCASSLGPLNQPQHFGDGTRLSIL.